This T cell receptor beta chain emerged from a study of CD8 T cells in Susac syndrome. Overall study: Treatment at blood withdrawal was none, corticosteroids, or intravenous immunoglobulin alone in Susac syndrome patients.

Reverse transcription of roughly 0.45 to 1 ug RNA was performed with random hexamers. An immunoSEQ multiplex PCR amplified TCR beta CDR3 over 54 Vbeta and 13 Jbeta. TCRdb called the immunoSEQ multiplex PCR reads again in MiXCR, with one record for every CDR3 protein. This table has some 210,000 distinct CDR3 sequences, around 93% appearing once. Per the germline V gene, CDR1 is SGHNT and CDR2 is YYREEE (reference sequence). Trimming left V 1 base short and J 8 bases short, with 12 bases between. This CDR3 comprises 13 residues. The recently defined diagnostic criteria for definite or probable disease were met by the Susac syndrome patients.

V is TRBV5-4 and J is TRBJ1-2; D gene ambiguous. Sequenced: CD4+ T cells from PBMCs. The receptor was derived from a human donor with Susac syndrome. The CDR3 DNA reads as TGTGCCAGCAGCTTGCCGACCGCAGTAGGCTACACCTTC. It translates to CASSLPTAVGYTF. Supplemented by reference TRBV5-4 and TRBJ1-2, the full variable domain reads ETGVTQSPTHLIKTRGQQVTLRCSSQSGHNTVSWYQQALGQGPQFIFQYYREEENGRGNFPPRFSGLQFPNYSSELNVNALELDDSALYLCASSLPTAVGYTFGSGTRLTVV.